This record concerns one TCR beta chain sequence. This clonotype was seen many times. The specificity of this receptor is unknown. Nothing much larger sits one base from this clone, and base qualities are not available. Amplification of TCR beta CDR3 regions was carried out from RNA transcripts. For the first round of RT-PCR on the TCR CDR3, the HTBI primer set was used together with the Qiagen OneStep RT-PCR kit. The libraries were constructed in a second round of multiplex PCR and then size-selected and purified. Sequencing of the libraries was done on an Illumina HiSeq2000 using paired-end 100 bp reads. On the authors' methods: Raw data were processed with SOAPnuke, discarding reads with adapters, uncalled bases, mean Phred below 15, or no exact constant-primer or identifier match. High-quality paired reads were merged with COPE v1.2.5, and unique nucleotide sequences were defined as clonotypes. Clonotypes were aligned to IMGT TRBV, TRBD and TRBJ reference segments using MiTCR v1.1. Only V-J combinations with frequency above 0.0001, covering 99% to 99.2% of repertoires, were analysed. The TCS score was defined as F50 (clonal expansion) divided by E x V (chaos), with BLOSUM62-based TCRdist calculated between CDR3 peptides within each V-J. Welch's t-statistics and random forest reduced 500 to 550 V-J features to 13, which were used in a naive Bayes classifier (R e1071). The public reads were quality trimmed at Q25 with fastp and then assembled into clones with MiXCR by TCRdb, keeping productive beta chains. CDR3 protein duplicates are merged, each entry listing the most common genes and DNA. The V and J calls, along with clone size, are taken from TCRdb and not from the paper's own processing. The sample table shows 300,000 to 450,000 distinct CDR3 sequences, and more than 15% are seen once. The top ten clonotypes cover about 30% of the sample.

These data are taken from a study of T cells in Graves' hyperthyroidism and ophthalmopathy (dated by TCRdb to the late 2010s). Study-level background: Peripheral blood was collected at initial diagnosis, before any treatment. A discovery cohort of about a hundred patients, approximately 45 with Graves' ophthalmopathy and approximately 57 with stable Graves' hyperthyroidism, was used to find distinguishing TCR V-J signatures. Prospective prediction of ophthalmopathy was tested in an independent validation cohort of 18 to 20 hyperthyroidism patients and some 17 patients who later progressed to ophthalmopathy. For training and testing, the approximately 97 patients in the discovery cohort were randomly divided in a 7:3 ratio. In addition, the study compared T-cell repertoires in thyroid tissue and in blood from 6 or 7 Graves' hyperthyroidism patients. Once sampling was done, hyperthyroidism patients were given methimazole at a starting dose of 30 mg daily, whereas ophthalmopathy patients were given high-dose intravenous methylprednisolone. The paper reports TCR Vbeta CDR3 sequencing of 140 or so peripheral blood samples: 40 to 45 ophthalmopathy, roughly 80 hyperthyroidism and approximately 17 progressor patients. What the research found in general, with its limitations: A 13 V-J signature model separated ophthalmopathy from stable hyperthyroidism, with 87.88% sensitivity and 81% to 82% specificity in cross-validation and 80%/75% in testing. Sample size was not statistically predetermined, and investigators were not blinded to group allocation. Most expanded thyroid clonotypes (frequency above 0.001) were also found in blood, which suggests that blood repertoires may mirror thyroid immune responses. In validation, progression to ophthalmopathy was predicted by the model with around 71% sensitivity and 72% to 85% specificity, a median of 6.5 months before onset.

Hyperthyroidism patients were newly diagnosed, with disease duration under 2 months, and aged 18 to 65 years. The study excluded patients with uncontrolled infections, other autoimmune diseases, pregnancy or lactation. Diagnoses were based on clinical symptoms, serum thyroxine and TRAb, thyroid ultrasound and orbital computed tomography. For progressor patients, blood was drawn at the first diagnosis of hyperthyroidism, before any ophthalmopathy symptoms had appeared. PBMCs were separated from roughly 10 ml of fresh peripheral blood using Ficoll-Paque density gradient centrifugation. Progressor patients were defined as those initially diagnosed with Graves' hyperthyroidism in whom ophthalmopathy developed during follow-up. Total RNA was extracted with Trizol reagent, and quality was checked on an Agilent 2100 Bioanalyzer. Sequenced material: blood. The sequence was collected from a woman under 30 with Graves' hyperthyroidism that later progressed to Graves' ophthalmopathy.

The CDR3 amino acid sequence is: CASSPTGVANTEAFF. The nucleotides are TGTGCCAGCAGTCCGACAGGGGTCGCGAACACTGAAGCTTTCTTT. The receptor chain draws on TRBV28 and TRBJ1-1; 8 central nucleotides agree with TRBD1. The V end gives up 5 bases and the J end 1 base, leaving 6 bases in the junction not matched to a gene. The germline V gene gives CDR1 as MDHEN and CDR2 as SYDVKM. The CDR3 contains 15 residues, cysteine and phenylalanine counted. Here the CDR3 DNA is all that survives: 45 bases in frame from base 1. With all but the CDR3 taken from the reference TRBV28 and TRBJ1-1 genes, the full variable domain is: DVKVTQSSRYLVKRTGEKVFLECVQDMDHENMFWYRQDPGLGLRLIYFSYDVKMKEKGDIPEGYSVSREKKERFSLILESASTNQTSMYLCASSPTGVANTEAFFGQGTRLTVV.